Listed below are T cell receptor beta chains from one sample, sequenced in a study of blood T cell repertoires in COVID-19. Measured with immunoSEQ multiplex PCR; TCRdb has only the in-frame clones, and not every one. The sample contains roughly 180,000 clones, 85% to 90% of which appear only once. The source material was peripheral blood. The receptors derive from a woman in her thirties with active or convalescent COVID-19. Both conserved end residues are part of each CDR3. The D gene is left open where the match is weak. Only part of the rows carry a size: once, few, many, or a class if the clone is expanded.

>TRBV24-1|-|-|TRBJ2-2
TGTGCCACCAGGGGGCAAGGGATTAGCGGGGAGCTGTTTTTT
CATRGQGISGELFF
>TRBV3-1/TRBV3-2|-|TRBD1|TRBJ1-6
TGTGCCAGCAGCCAAGGGGGACAGGGACCGTATAATTCACCCCTCCACTTT
CASSQGGQGPYNSPLHF
>TRBV24-1|-|TRBD2|TRBJ2-1
TGTGCCACCAGTGATTTTGGGGCTAGCGGGCCTCACGTGGATGAGCAGTTCTTC
CATSDFGASGPHVDEQFF
>TRBV11-3|once|-|TRBJ1-1
TGTGCCAGCAGCAAATCGACAGGTAGGATGAACACTGAAGCTTTCTTT
CASSKSTGRMNTEAFF
>TRBV10-1|-|-|TRBJ1-3
TGCGCCAGCGCACAGGACAGTTTCTCTGGAAACACCATATATTTT
CASAQDSFSGNTIYF
>TRBV27|-|TRBD1|TRBJ1-4
TGTGCCAGCAGCATGGGACAGCCCAGCCTGTCTGAAAAACTGTTTTTT
CASSMGQPSLSEKLFF
>TRBV19|-|TRBD1|TRBJ1-1
TGTGCCAGTAGTATAGGGGACAGGGGGTTGGCTGAAGCTTTCTTT
CASSIGDRGLAEAFF
>TRBV4-1|-|TRBD2|TRBJ2-7
TGCGCCAGCAGCCAAGATTTGACTAGCGGGGCTAGCTCCTACGAGCAGTACTTC
CASSQDLTSGASSYEQYF
>TRBV19|-|-|TRBJ2-3
TGTGCCAGTAGAGCGTACACGGGAGTGGATACGCAGTATTTT
CASRAYTGVDTQYF
>TRBV3-1/TRBV3-2|-|-|TRBJ2-7
TGTGCCAGCAGCCAGTCCGGACTAAATCAGCAGTACTTC
CASSQSGLNQQYF
>TRBV27|-|-|TRBJ1-2
TGTGCCAGCAGCGGGATCAAGGGTGGCTACACCTTC
CASSGIKGGYTF
>TRBV6-1|-|TRBD1|TRBJ1-4
TGTGCCAGCAGGGGACAGATAGACGAAAAACTGTTTTTT
CASRGQIDEKLFF
>TRBV5-1|once|-|TRBJ2-5
TGCGCCAGCAGCTCTCGGGAGCAAGAGACCCAGTACTTC
CASSSREQETQYF
>TRBV5-4|-|TRBD1|TRBJ1-1
TGTGCCAGCAGCCCGGGACAGGGGGACCCTGAAGCTTTCTTT
CASSPGQGDPEAFF